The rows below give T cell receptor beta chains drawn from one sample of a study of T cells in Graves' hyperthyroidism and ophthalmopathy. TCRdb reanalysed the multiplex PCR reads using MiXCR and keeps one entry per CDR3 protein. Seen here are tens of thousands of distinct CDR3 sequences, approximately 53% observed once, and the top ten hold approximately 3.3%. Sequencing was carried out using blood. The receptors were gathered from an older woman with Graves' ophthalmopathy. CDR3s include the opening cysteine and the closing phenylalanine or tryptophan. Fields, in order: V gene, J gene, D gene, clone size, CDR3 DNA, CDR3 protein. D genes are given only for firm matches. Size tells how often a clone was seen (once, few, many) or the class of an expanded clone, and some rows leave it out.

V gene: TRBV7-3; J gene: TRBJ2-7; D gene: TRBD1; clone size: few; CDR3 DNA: TGTGCCAGCAGCTTAGCAGGGGGCAACGAGCAGTACTTC; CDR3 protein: CASSLAGGNEQYF
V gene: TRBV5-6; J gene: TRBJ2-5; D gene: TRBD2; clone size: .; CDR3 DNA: TGTGCCAGCAGCTTGCTAGCGGGGGTAGAGACCCAGTACTTC; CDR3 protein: CASSLLAGVETQYF
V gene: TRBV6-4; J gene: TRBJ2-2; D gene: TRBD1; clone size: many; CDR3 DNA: TGTGCCAGCAGTGACCTTGGGTACAGGGGGCGAGGCGGGGAGCTGTTTTTT; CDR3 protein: CASSDLGYRGRGGELFF
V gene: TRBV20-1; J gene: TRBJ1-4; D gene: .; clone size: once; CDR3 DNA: TGCAGTGCTAGAGTCGGGAATGAAAAACTGTTTTTT; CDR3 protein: CSARVGNEKLFF
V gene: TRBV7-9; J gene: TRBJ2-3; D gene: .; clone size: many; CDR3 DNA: TGTGCCAGCAGCCCCCCCGAAACAGATACGCAGTATTTT; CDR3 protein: CASSPPETDTQYF
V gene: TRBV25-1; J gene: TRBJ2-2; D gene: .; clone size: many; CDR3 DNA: TGTGCCAGCAGTGCCGGGGAGCTGTTTTTT; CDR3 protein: CASSAGELFF
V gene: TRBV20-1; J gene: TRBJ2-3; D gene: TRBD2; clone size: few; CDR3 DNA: TGCAGTGCTAGATTCGGACTAGCGGGTGCGCAGTATTTT; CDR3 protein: CSARFGLAGAQYF
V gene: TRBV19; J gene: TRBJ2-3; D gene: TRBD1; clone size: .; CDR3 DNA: TGTGCCAGTAGGACAGGGGGCTCAGATACGCAGTATTTT; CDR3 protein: CASRTGGSDTQYF
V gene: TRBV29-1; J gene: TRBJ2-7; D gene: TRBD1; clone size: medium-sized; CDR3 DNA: TGCAGCGCCTCCGGGACAGGGGATGCCGAGCAGTACTTC; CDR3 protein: CSASGTGDAEQYF
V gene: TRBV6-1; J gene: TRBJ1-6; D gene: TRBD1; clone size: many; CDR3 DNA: TGTGCCAGCGAAGGACAGGGGGCCGGGAATTCACCCCTCCACTTT; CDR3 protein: CASEGQGAGNSPLHF
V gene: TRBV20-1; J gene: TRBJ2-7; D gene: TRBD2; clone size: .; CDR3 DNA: TGCAGTGCGCGGACTAGCGGGGCGAGCTCCTACGAGCAGTACTTC; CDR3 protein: CSARTSGASSYEQYF
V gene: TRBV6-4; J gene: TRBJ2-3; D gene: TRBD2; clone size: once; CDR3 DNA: TGTGCCAGCAGTGCCTGGACTAGCGGGGGGCCCGTTTTT; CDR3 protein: CASSAWTSGGPVF
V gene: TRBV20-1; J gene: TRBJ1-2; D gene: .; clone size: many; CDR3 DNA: TGCAGTGCTAGAGACGGGGGAGAATACGGCTACACCTTC; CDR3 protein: CSARDGGEYGYTF
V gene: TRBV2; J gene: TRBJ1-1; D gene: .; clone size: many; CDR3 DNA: TGTGCCAGCAGAGGACCCCTCGCGCGGGGCATGAACACTGAAGCTTTCTTT; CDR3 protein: CASRGPLARGMNTEAFF
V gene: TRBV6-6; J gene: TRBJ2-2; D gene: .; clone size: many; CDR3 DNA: TGTGCCAGCAGCATACCAGGGGGGCACACCGGGGAGCTGTTTTTT; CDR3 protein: CASSIPGGHTGELFF
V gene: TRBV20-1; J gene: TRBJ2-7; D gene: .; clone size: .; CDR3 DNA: TGCAGTCAGGATAGCGCAACCTACGAGCAGTACTTC; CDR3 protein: CSQDSATYEQYF
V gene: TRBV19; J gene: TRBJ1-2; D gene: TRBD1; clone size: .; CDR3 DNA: TGTGCCAGTAGTACGAGGGGACAGGGCAAGTTTGGCTACACCTTC; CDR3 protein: CASSTRGQGKFGYTF
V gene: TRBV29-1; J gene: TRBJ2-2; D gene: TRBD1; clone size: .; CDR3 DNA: TGCAGCGGGGGACAGGGAGACACCGGGGAGCTGTTTTTT; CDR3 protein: CSGGQGDTGELFF
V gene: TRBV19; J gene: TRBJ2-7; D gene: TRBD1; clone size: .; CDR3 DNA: TGTGCCAGTAGTGGGCTGACAGGGTCCGAGCAGTACTTC; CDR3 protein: CASSGLTGSEQYF